This T cell receptor (beta chain) was identified in a study of long-term antiretroviral therapy in people with HIV. A v3.0 immunoSEQ assay was performed at survey level. TCRdb's table, derived via immunoSEQ multiplex PCR, lists solely in-frame clones and lacks some. Of fewer than 25,000 clones in the sample, 85% to 95% are singletons; the top ten hold roughly 2.4%. This sequence originates from a woman in her 50s with HIV. Source: unsorted PBMCs, taken about 4.7 years after starting antiretroviral therapy.

CDR3 sequence (DNA): TGTGCCAGTAGTGGGACTAGCGGGAGCGCCGGGGAGCTGTTTTTT. The encoded protein is CASSGTSGSAGELFF. The chain couples TRBV19 to TRBJ2-2; 14 nucleotides match TRBD2. Germline loops: CDR1 LNHDA, CDR2 SQIVND (reference sequence). The J segment lost 6 bases and the V segment lost 5 bases, leaving 2 bases of the junction unmatched. This CDR3 comprises 15 residues.